The 13 T cell receptor beta chains below come from one sample, sequenced in a study of blood T cells in healthy people across ages. A J-beta primer mix and a sample-barcoded 5' primer were used in a second PCR of about 7 to 12 cycles. TCRdb re-derived calls from the 5' RACE reads in MiXCR, one entry per CDR3 protein. The table includes about 680,000 distinct CDR3 sequences, about half detected once. Sequencing was performed on blood. The source of these receptors is a woman aged 55-69 years in good health.

The genes are TRBV7-3 and TRBJ2-1; D unclear. This CDR3 region has 13 residues. Germline lookup yields CDR1 SGHTA and CDR2 FQGTGA. V was pared by 2 bases and J by 6 bases, with 8 bases between. CDR3 nucleotides: TGTGCCAGCAGCTTAGGGGTACCCAATGAGCAGTTCTTC. Translated: CASSLGVPNEQFF.

The table lists this clonotype with a few counts. The chain recombines TRBV27 with TRBJ2-1; 7 bases agree with TRBD2. The junction had 4 bases not matched to a gene; V was cut back by 6 bases and J by 5 bases. Germline loops: CDR1 MNHEY, CDR2 SMNVEV (reference sequence). This CDR3 has 13 amino acids. Here the CDR3 reads CASRGGGHNEQFF. The CDR3 coding sequence is TGTGCCAGCAGGGGCGGGGGACACAATGAGCAGTTCTTC.

This clonotype was picked up a small number of times. The rearrangement joins TRBV6-6 to TRBJ1-6, with D uncertain. The germline gives CDR1 MNHNY, CDR2 SVGAGI (reference sequence). This CDR3 has 14 amino acids. The germline V and J ends were trimmed by 11 bases and 10 bases, with 21 bases remaining between them. The CDR3 loop is CAAHGHTRESPLHF. CDR3 nucleotides: TGTGCCGCCCACGGTCACACACGGGAGTCACCCCTCCACTTT.

This sequence joins TRBV25-1 and TRBJ2-7, with unresolved D. Germline-derived CDR1 and CDR2 are MGHDK and SYGVNS. The CDR3 length is 12 residues. Trimming cost V 2 bases and J 2 bases, with 4 bases left between them. The CDR3: CASSEQTYEQYF. The CDR3 DNA reads TGTGCCAGCAGTGAACAGACCTACGAGCAGTACTTC.

Details on this clonotype: The junction differs from germline at one of its ends, possibly a read error. The chain carries TRBV18 and TRBJ1-6; D may be TRBD1 (5 bases). Looked up from germline, CDR1 is KGHSH and CDR2 is LQKENI. This CDR3 is 15 amino acids long. CDR3 in amino acids: CVSSPPGLDNSPLHF. In DNA form, the CDR3 reads TGTGTCAGCTCACCACCGGGACTGGATAATTCACCCCTCCACTTT. The full variable domain, with the rest looked up from reference TRBV18 and TRBJ1-6, is NAGVMQNPRHLVRRRGQEARLRCSPMKGHSHVYWYRQLPEEGLKFMVYLQKENIIDESGMPKERFSAEFPKEGPSILRIQQVVRGDSAAYFCVSSPPGLDNSPLHFGNGTRLTVT.

J is TRBJ2-4 and V is TRBV9; D unresolved. CDR1 SGDLS and CDR2 YYNGEE come from the germline V gene. The CDR3 consists of 13 residues. Trimming took off 0 bases at V and 4 bases at J, with 5 bases between the two ends. The CDR3 loop reads CASSVGGKNIQYF. DNA for the CDR3: TGTGCCAGCAGCGTAGGGGGAAAAAACATTCAGTACTTC.

The rearrangement uses TRBV20-1 and TRBJ2-1; 8 bases map to TRBD2. The DNA end favors TRBJ2-7, so the J call may be wrong. Germline V gives CDR1 DFQATT, CDR2 SNEGSKA (reference sequence). The CDR3 spans 13 residues. CDR3 in amino acids: CSASSGNYNEQYF. CDR3 nucleotide sequence: TGCAGTGCTAGTAGCGGGAACTACAATGAGCAGTACTTC.

The chain links TRBV29-1 to TRBJ2-1; TRBD1 agrees at 10 bases. The CDR3 has 12 residues. The V and J ends lost 6 bases and 6 bases, in that order; junction bases with no gene match: 2. CDR1 and CDR2 from the germline V gene are SQVTM and ANQGSEA. CDR3 nucleotides: TGCAGCGTGGACAGGGGGATCAATGAGCAGTTCTTC. Translated: CSVDRGINEQFF.

This sequence joins TRBV7-2 and TRBJ2-1, with 7 positions matching TRBD2. The CDR3 is 18 residues long. Trimming cost V 2 bases and J 2 bases; bases outside gene matches: 12. In germline, CDR1 is SGHTA, CDR2 FQGNSA. CDR3 DNA sequence: TGTGCCAGCAGCTTATGGGTCCTAGCGGTGTCCGCCTACAATGAGCAGTTCTTC. Its protein product is CASSLWVLAVSAYNEQFF.

The V call is TRBV6-2 or TRBV6-3, the J call TRBJ2-5, with TRBD2 matching over 9 bases. Matching the DNA end better, TRBJ2-7 makes the J call doubtful. The CDR3 covers 14 residues. Germline V CDR1 and CDR2: MNHEY, SVGEGT. CDR3 coding DNA: TGTGCCAGCAGCCAGGGACTAGCTGTCCGCGAGCAGTACTTC. Translating gives CASSQGLAVREQYF.

This chain connects TRBV5-1 to TRBJ2-1, with D unresolved. Looked up from germline, CDR1 is SGHRS and CDR2 is YFSETQ. Trimming shortened V by 2 bases and J by 0 bases, and 12 bases separated the two germline ends. The CDR3 loop spans 16 amino acids. CDR3: CASSFHHLSSYNEQFF. The CDR3 DNA is TGCGCCAGCAGCTTCCACCATTTGAGCTCCTACAATGAGCAGTTCTTC.

CDR3 sequence (DNA): TGTGCCAGCAGCCCGACTAGCGGCTCTGGGGCCAACGTCCTGACTTTC. It encodes CASSPTSGSGANVLTF. V and J are TRBV5-4 and TRBJ2-6; 9 nucleotides align to TRBD2. The germline CDR1 and CDR2 sequences are SGHNT and YYREEE (reference sequence). The CDR3 has 16 residues. The V and J ends lost 4 bases and 0 bases, in that order; junction bases with no gene match: 2. The variable domain in full, with the rest retrieved from reference TRBV5-4 and TRBJ2-6, is ETGVTQSPTHLIKTRGQQVTLRCSSQSGHNTVSWYQQALGQGPQFIFQYYREEENGRGNFPPRFSGLQFPNYSSELNVNALELDDSALYLCASSPTSGSGANVLTFGAGSRLTVL.

The chain uses TRBV4-1 and TRBJ2-5, with 9 bases matching TRBD1. The J call may not be correct, given that the DNA end is closer to TRBJ2-7. Looked up from germline, CDR1 is MGHRA and CDR2 is YSYEKL. CDR3 length equals 15 residues. This CDR3 is CASSPAGTGWYEQYF. The CDR3 DNA follows: TGCGCCAGCAGCCCAGCCGGGACAGGGTGGTACGAGCAGTACTTC.